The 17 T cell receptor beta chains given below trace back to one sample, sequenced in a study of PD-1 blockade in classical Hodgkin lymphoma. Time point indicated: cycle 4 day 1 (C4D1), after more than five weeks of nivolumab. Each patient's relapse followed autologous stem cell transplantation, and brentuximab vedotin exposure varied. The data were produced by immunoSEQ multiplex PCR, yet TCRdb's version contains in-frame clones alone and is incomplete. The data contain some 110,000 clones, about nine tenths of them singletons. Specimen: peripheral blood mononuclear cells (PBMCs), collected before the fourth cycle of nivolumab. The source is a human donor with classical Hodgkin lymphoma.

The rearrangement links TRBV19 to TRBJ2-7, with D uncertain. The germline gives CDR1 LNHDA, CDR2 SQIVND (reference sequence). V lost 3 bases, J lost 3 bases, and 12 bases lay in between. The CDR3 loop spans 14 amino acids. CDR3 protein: CASSMGSADYEQYF. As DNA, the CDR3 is TGTGCCAGTAGTATGGGTTCGGCAGACTACGAGCAGTACTTC.

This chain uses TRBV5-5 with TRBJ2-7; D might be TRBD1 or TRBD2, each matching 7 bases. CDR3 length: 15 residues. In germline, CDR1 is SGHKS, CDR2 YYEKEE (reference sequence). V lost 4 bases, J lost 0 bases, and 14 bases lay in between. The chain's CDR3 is CASSAQGGNSYEQYF. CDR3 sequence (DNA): TGTGCCAGCAGCGCCCAGGGGGGGAACTCCTACGAGCAGTACTTC.

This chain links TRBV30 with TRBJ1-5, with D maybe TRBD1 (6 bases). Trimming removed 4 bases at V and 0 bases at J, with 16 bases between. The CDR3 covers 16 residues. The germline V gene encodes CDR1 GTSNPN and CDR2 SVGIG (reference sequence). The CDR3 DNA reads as TGTGCCTGGACCCTACAGGGCTCCTATAGCAATCAGCCCCAGCATTTT. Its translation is CAWTLQGSYSNQPQHF.

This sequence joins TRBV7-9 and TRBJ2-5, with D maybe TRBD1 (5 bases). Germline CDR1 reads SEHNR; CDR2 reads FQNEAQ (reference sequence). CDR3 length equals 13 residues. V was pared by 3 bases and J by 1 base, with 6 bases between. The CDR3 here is CASSLTVQETQYF. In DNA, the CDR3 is TGTGCCAGCAGCTTGACAGTCCAAGAGACCCAGTACTTC.

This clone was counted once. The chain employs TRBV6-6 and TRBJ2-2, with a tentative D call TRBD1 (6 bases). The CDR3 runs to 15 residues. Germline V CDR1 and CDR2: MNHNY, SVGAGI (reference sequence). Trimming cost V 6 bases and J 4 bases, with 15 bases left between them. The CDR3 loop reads CASREQGASTGELFF. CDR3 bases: TGTGCCAGCAGAGAACAGGGAGCCAGCACCGGGGAGCTGTTTTTT.

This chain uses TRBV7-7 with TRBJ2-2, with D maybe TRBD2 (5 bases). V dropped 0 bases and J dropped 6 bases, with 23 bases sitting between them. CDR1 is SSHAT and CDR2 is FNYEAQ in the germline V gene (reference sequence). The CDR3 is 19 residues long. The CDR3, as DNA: TGTGCCAGCAGCTTAGCGCTGAGAGGGATGGGTGCGGGCGCCGGGGAGCTGTTTTTT. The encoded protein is CASSLALRGMGAGAGELFF.

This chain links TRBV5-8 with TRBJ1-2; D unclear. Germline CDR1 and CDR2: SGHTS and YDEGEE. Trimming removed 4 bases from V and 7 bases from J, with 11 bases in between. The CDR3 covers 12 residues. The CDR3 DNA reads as TGTGCCAGCAGCCCGGAGTTGCTTGGCTACACCTTC. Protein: CASSPELLGYTF.

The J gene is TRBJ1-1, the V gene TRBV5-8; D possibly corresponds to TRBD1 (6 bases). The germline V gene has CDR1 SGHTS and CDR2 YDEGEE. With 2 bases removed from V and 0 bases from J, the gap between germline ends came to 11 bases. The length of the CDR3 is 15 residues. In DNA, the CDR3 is TGTGCCAGCAGCTTCCCGGGGGCTATGAACACTGAAGCTTTCTTT. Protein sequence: CASSFPGAMNTEAFF. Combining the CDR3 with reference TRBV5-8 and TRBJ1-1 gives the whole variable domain EAGVTQSPTHLIKTRGQQATLRCSPISGHTSVYWYQQALGLGLQFLLWYDEGEERNRGNFPPRFSGRQFPNYSSELNVNALELEDSALYLCASSFPGAMNTEAFFGQGTRLTVV.

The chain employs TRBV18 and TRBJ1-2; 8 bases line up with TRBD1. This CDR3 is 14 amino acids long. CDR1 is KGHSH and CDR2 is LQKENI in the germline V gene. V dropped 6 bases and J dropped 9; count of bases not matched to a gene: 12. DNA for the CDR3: TGTGCCAGCTCGGGGCAGGGGGCGGCTCTAAGCTACACCTTC. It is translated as CASSGQGAALSYTF.

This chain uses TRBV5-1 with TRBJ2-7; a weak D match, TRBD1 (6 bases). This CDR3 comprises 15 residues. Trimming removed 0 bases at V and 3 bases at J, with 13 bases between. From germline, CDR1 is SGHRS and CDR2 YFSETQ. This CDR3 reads CASSLVPGALYEQYF. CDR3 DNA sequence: TGCGCCAGCAGCTTGGTCCCAGGGGCACTCTACGAGCAGTACTTC.

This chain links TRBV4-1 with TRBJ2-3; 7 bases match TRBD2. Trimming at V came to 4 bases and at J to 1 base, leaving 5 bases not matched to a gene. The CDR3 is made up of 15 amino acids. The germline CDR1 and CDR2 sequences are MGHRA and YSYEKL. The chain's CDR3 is CASSLLSGRTDTQYF. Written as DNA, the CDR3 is TGCGCCAGCAGCCTCCTTAGCGGGCGCACAGATACGCAGTATTTT.

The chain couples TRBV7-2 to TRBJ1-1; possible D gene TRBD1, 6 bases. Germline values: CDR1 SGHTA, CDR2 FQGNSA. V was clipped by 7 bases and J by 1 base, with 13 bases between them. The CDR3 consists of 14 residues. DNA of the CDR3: TGTGCCAGCACCCTGGGGGCGGCGAACACTGAAGCTTTCTTT. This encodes CASTLGAANTEAFF.

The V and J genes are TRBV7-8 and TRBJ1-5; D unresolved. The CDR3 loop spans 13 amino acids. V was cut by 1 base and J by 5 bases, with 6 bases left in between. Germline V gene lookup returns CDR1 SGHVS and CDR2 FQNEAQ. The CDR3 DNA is TGTGCCAGCAGCTTAGAGCGCTATCAGCCCCAGCATTTT. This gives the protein CASSLERYQPQHF.

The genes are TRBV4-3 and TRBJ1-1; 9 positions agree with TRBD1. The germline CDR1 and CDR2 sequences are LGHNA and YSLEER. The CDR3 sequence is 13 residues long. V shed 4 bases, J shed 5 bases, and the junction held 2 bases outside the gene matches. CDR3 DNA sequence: TGCGCCAGCAGCCCCGGGACAGGGACTGAAGCTTTCTTT. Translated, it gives CASSPGTGTEAFF.

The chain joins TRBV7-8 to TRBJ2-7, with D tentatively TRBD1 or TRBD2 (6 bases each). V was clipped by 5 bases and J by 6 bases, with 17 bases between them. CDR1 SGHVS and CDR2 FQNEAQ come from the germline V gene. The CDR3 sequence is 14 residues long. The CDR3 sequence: CASSPRGWGAEQYF. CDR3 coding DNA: TGTGCCAGCAGCCCCCGGGGGTGGGGGGCCGAGCAGTACTTC. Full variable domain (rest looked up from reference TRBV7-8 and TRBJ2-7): GAGVSQSPRYKVAKRGQDVALRCDPISGHVSLFWYQQALGQGPEFLTYFQNEAQLDKSGLPSDRFFAERPEGSVSTLKIQRTQQEDSAVYLCASSPRGWGAEQYFGPGTRLTVT.

CDR3 loop: CATSRALAGTQETQYF. The CDR3, as DNA: TGTGCCACCAGCAGAGCCCTAGCGGGAACGCAAGAGACCCAGTACTTC. The rearrangement uses TRBV15 and TRBJ2-5; 9 nucleotides match TRBD2. Trimming took 1 base from V and 2 from J; bases not matched to a gene: 5. CDR1 is LNHNV, CDR2 YYDKDF, per germline (reference sequence). The CDR3 is made up of 16 amino acids.

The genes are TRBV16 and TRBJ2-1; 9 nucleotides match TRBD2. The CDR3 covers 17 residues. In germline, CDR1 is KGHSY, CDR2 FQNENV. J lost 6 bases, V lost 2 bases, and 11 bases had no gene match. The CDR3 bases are TGTGCCAGCAGCCAAAGGGAAGGCGGGAGGGCCTTCAATGAGCAGTTCTTC. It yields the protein CASSQREGGRAFNEQFF.